These 13 T cell receptor beta chains were all obtained from the same sample, sequenced in a study of blood T cell repertoires in COVID-19. Assay used: immunoSEQ multiplex PCR; TCRdb lists only in-frame clones, some missing. The sample holds about 240,000 clones, roughly 80% seen once. Source material: peripheral blood. The receptors originated from a woman aged 55-69 years with active or convalescent COVID-19.

V gene TRBV24-1 combines with J gene TRBJ1-2, with 8 bases matching TRBD1. Germline CDR1 KGHDR, CDR2 SFDVKD. The CDR3 consists of 16 residues. The V and J ends lost 3 bases and 6 bases, in that order; junction bases with no gene match: 11. The chain's CDR3 is CATSDKHRGKCDGYTF. Here the CDR3 DNA reads TGTGCCACCAGTGATAAACACAGGGGGAAGTGTGATGGCTACACCTTC.

The gene calls are TRBV29-1 and TRBJ2-7, with no clear D. The V and J ends lost 5 bases and 0 bases respectively, with 11 bases between them. CDR1 is SQVTM, CDR2 ANQGSEA, per germline. This CDR3 has 13 amino acids. CDR3 sequence (DNA): TGCAGCGTTCTCATAACTTCCTCCTACGAGCAGTACTTC. The encoded protein is CSVLITSSYEQYF.

The chain links TRBV29-1 to TRBJ1-4, with TRBD1 as a possible D gene (5 bases). This CDR3 spans 13 amino acids. The V gene lost 4 bases and the J gene lost 7 bases, with 13 bases spanning the gap. The germline gives CDR1 SQVTM, CDR2 ANQGSEA. The CDR3 loop reads CSVGAGRSEKLFF. The CDR3 nucleotides read TGCAGCGTTGGAGCGGGGCGATCTGAAAAACTGTTTTTT. Full variable domain (remainder filled in from reference TRBV29-1 and TRBJ1-4): SAVISQKPSRDICQRGTSLTIQCQVDSQVTMMFWYRQQPGQSLTLIATANQGSEATYESGFVIDKFPISRPNLTFSTLTVSNMSPEDSSIYLCSVGAGRSEKLFFGSGTQLSVL.

This clone was detected a few times. V gene TRBV7-2 combines with J gene TRBJ1-4, with D maybe TRBD1 (5 bases). The CDR3 length is 14 residues. Trimming removed 5 bases from V and 10 bases from J, with 17 bases in between. Looked up from germline, CDR1 is SGHTA and CDR2 is FQGNSA. DNA of the CDR3: TGTGCCAGCAGCACGGCGGGGCCGTTGAGAAAACTGTTTTTT. Translation gives CASSTAGPLRKLFF.

This chain uses TRBV6-5 with TRBJ2-7; TRBD1 matches at 8 bases. Losses at the gene ends were 6 bases for V and 5 bases for J; bases not matched to a gene: 6. The V gene's germline CDR1 is MNHEY and CDR2 SVGAGI. The CDR3 is made up of 13 amino acids. CDR3 sequence: CASRTGQGHEQYF. The CDR3 DNA reads as TGTGCCAGCAGAACCGGACAGGGCCACGAGCAGTACTTC.

This clone was recorded a few times. V usage is TRBV7-8 and J usage is TRBJ2-4; 10 positions agree with TRBD1. The germline V gene has CDR1 SGHVS and CDR2 FQNEAQ. The CDR3 spans 13 residues. After removal of 5 bases from V and 13 bases from J, the junction contained 8 bases not matched to a gene. CDR3 in amino acids: CASSPLDRGGQYF. CDR3 bases: TGTGCCAGCAGCCCCCTGGACAGGGGGGGGCAGTACTTC.

The chain links TRBV6-6 to TRBJ1-4, with D tentatively TRBD1 (5 bases). The CDR3 runs to 14 residues. V gave up 4 bases and J gave up 8 bases, with 14 bases separating them. Germline V gene sequence: CDR1 MNHNY, CDR2 SVGAGI (reference sequence). In DNA form, the CDR3 reads TGTGCCAGCAGTTCCCCAGGCGGGGGAGAAAAACTGTTTTTT. Translated, it gives CASSSPGGGEKLFF.

The chain combines TRBV4-3 with TRBJ2-3; D gene unclear. V gave up 1 base and J gave up 1 base, with 12 bases separating them. There are 16 residues in the CDR3. Germline V gene sequence: CDR1 LGHNA, CDR2 YSLEER. Here the CDR3 reads CASSQAGTLRTDTQYF. The DNA for the CDR3 is TGCGCCAGCAGCCAAGCAGGCACCCTCCGCACAGATACGCAGTATTTT.

J is TRBJ1-2 and V is TRBV28; 10 nucleotides line up with TRBD1. The length of the CDR3 is 15 residues. CDR1 MDHEN and CDR2 SYDVKM come from the germline V gene. After removal of 4 bases from V and 5 bases from J, the junction contained 7 bases not matched to a gene. CDR3 in amino acids: CASSSTGGLGYGYTF. The CDR3 DNA follows: TGTGCCAGCAGTTCGACAGGGGGCCTTGGGTATGGCTACACCTTC.

The chain recombines TRBV7-3 with TRBJ1-6; D perhaps matches TRBD1 (6 bases). The germline CDR1 and CDR2 sequences are SGHTA and FQGTGA. The CDR3 extends over 15 amino acids. Trimming cost V 3 bases and J 3 bases, with 9 bases left between them. CDR3: CASSLTGFYNSPLHF. The CDR3 region has the DNA TGTGCCAGCAGCTTGACAGGATTCTATAATTCACCCCTCCACTTT.

The chain combines TRBV7-9 with TRBJ2-2, with D possibly TRBD1 on 8 matching bases. Germline CDR1 is SEHNR and CDR2 is FQNEAQ (reference sequence). Trimming shortened V by 5 bases and J by 5 bases, and 21 bases separated the two germline ends. There are 17 residues in the CDR3. CDR3 sequence reads: CASSTYRTGRETGELFF. The CDR3 DNA reads TGTGCCAGCAGCACCTACCGGACAGGGAGGGAGACCGGGGAGCTGTTTTTT.

The V call is TRBV9, the J call TRBJ2-2, with TRBD2 matching 10 bases. The CDR3 is 19 residues long. Germline CDR1 is SGDLS and CDR2 is YYNGEE. J was trimmed by 5 bases and V by 0 bases; bases with no gene match: 13. The CDR3 sequence is CASSVGLAGELPGTGELFF. The CDR3 nucleotides are TGTGCCAGCAGCGTAGGTCTAGCGGGGGAGCTTCCGGGGACCGGGGAGCTGTTTTTT. Combining the CDR3 with reference TRBV9 and TRBJ2-2 gives the whole variable domain DSGVTQTPKHLITATGQRVTLRCSPRSGDLSVYWYQQSLDQGLQFLIQYYNGEERAKGNILERFSAQQFPDLHSELNLSSLELGDSALYFCASSVGLAGELPGTGELFFGEGSRLTVL.

This clone appeared a few times. V gene TRBV19 combines with J gene TRBJ2-5; tentative D call: TRBD1 (7 bases). Between the trimmed V and J ends, which lost 7 bases and 5 bases, there was a span of 20 bases. The length of the CDR3 is 15 residues. Germline values: CDR1 LNHDA, CDR2 SQIVND (reference sequence). The CDR3 DNA reads as TGTGCCAGTACCAACAAAGGGGCAGGGGGGGAGACCCAGTACTTC. Amino acid sequence: CASTNKGAGGETQYF.